This T cell receptor (beta chain) stems from a study of cytomegalovirus exposure and HLA in healthy donors. The PCR used 60 Vbeta and 13 Jbeta primers. Only in-frame clones appear in the TCRdb table, and some are missing; sequencing was by immunoSEQ multiplex PCR. The sample holds 200,000 or so clones, 82% seen once. Whole-study findings and limits: Reports indicated that the classifier achieved high specificity and sensitivity in diagnosing cytomegalovirus status. HLA restriction was apparent for most CMV-associated TCR beta chains in a later analysis. In a later analysis, V- and J-gene trimming of beta chains associated with a DCLRE1C missense variant, replicated independently. Among TCR beta chains of equal frequency, HLA-associated ones were more clonally expanded in a later analysis.

Germline V gene sequence: CDR1 LNHDA, CDR2 SQIVND (reference sequence). The CDR3 loop spans 13 amino acids. The V end lost 5 bases, the J end lost 5 bases, and 12 bases lay between the germline ends. With respect to this clone: The antigen remains unidentified.

This rearrangement joins TRBV19 to TRBJ1-1; D gene uncertain. This TCR was recovered from a boy aged 2 to 10 in good health and CMV-seronegative. Sequenced sample: PBMCs. CDR3 sequence reads: CASSASGSTEAFF. The CDR3 DNA follows: TGTGCCAGTAGTGCGTCGGGTAGTACTGAAGCTTTCTTT. The whole variable domain, remainder taken from reference TRBV19 and TRBJ1-1, is DGGITQSPKYLFRKEGQNVTLSCEQNLNHDAMYWYRQDPGQGLRLIYYSQIVNDFQKGDIAEGYSVSREKKESFPLTVTSAQKNPTAFYLCASSASGSTEAFFGQGTRLTVV.